The 31 T cell receptor beta chains presented below share a single source sample, sequenced in a study of beta chain features in type 1 diabetes. Isolated RNA was reverse transcribed in full, so expressed TCRB transcripts were sequenced. Clones were sequenced by immunoSEQ multiplex PCR, and TCRdb holds only the in-frame ones, with some missing. The profile shows 860,000 or so clones, about a sixth of them singletons. Sequencing used naive CD4+ T cells from blood. Receptors were obtained from a woman in her late teens or twenties in good health.

This clone has a handful of counts. This chain links TRBV7-2 with TRBJ2-7; 9 bases are shared with TRBD2. With V trimmed by 5 bases and J by 3 bases, 8 bases remained unmatched. The CDR3 is 15 amino acids. The germline V gene encodes CDR1 SGHTA and CDR2 FQGNSA. CDR3 DNA: TGTGCCAGCAGCCCCCAGGGCGGGAGGGACTACGAGCAGTACTTC. Translating gives CASSPQGGRDYEQYF.

The chain joins TRBV7-8 to TRBJ2-6; D is unresolved. Germline V CDR1 and CDR2: SGHVS, FQNEAQ. The CDR3 extends over 16 amino acids. V lost 3 bases and J lost 0, with 9 bases in between. The CDR3 coding sequence is TGTGCCAGCAGCTTGGACCGAAACTCTGGGGCCAACGTCCTGACTTTC. Translation gives CASSLDRNSGANVLTF.

V gene TRBV6-5 combines with J gene TRBJ2-7, with TRBD2 as a possible D gene (6 bases). This CDR3 has 13 residues. CDR1 is MNHEY, CDR2 SVGAGI, per germline. V lost 5 bases, J lost 7 bases, and 15 bases lay in between. As DNA, the CDR3 is TGTGCCAGCAGTACCCGGGACTTTTCGGAGCAGTACTTC. Translated, it gives CASSTRDFSEQYF.

This clone was detected only a few times. The chain uses TRBV12-5 and TRBJ1-1, with 7 bases identical to TRBD1. Germline loops: CDR1 LGHNT, CDR2 FRNRAP. After removal of 7 bases from V and 4 bases from J, the junction contained 9 bases not matched to a gene. This CDR3 has 14 amino acids. The CDR3 nucleotides are TGTGCTAGTGCTACGACAGGGTTGGGCACTGAAGCTTTCTTT. Translated: CASATTGLGTEAFF.

There are a few counts of this clone. V gene TRBV29-1 combines with J gene TRBJ2-1; D call uncertain. This CDR3 has 11 amino acids. Looked up from germline, CDR1 is SQVTM and CDR2 is ANQGSEA. The germline V and J ends were trimmed by 7 bases and 4 bases, with 8 bases remaining between them. The CDR3 region has the DNA TGCAGCGACGTTAAATACAATGAGCAGTTCTTC. Translated: CSDVKYNEQFF.

This clone was counted between two and nine times. V is TRBV27 and J is TRBJ1-2, with D possibly being TRBD1 (5 bases). The CDR3 length is 14 residues. Per germline, CDR1 MNHEY and CDR2 SMNVEV (reference sequence). Between the trimmed V and J ends, which lost 0 bases and 4 bases, there was a span of 9 bases. This CDR3 is CASSLSGGIYGYTF. As DNA, the CDR3 is TGTGCCAGCAGTTTATCGGGGGGGATCTATGGCTACACCTTC.

This clone was recorded once. Other DNA sequences within the sample encode an identical CDR3. This chain links TRBV18 with TRBJ2-1; TRBD2 matches at 11 bases. The CDR3 runs 15 residues. The germline V gene has CDR1 KGHSH and CDR2 LQKENI. After removal of 1 base from V and 6 bases from J, the junction contained 2 bases not matched to a gene. CDR3 bases: TGTGCCAGCTCACCACTAGCGGGAGGGGGCAATGAGCAGTTCTTC. Translated: CASSPLAGGGNEQFF.

This clone was observed a few times. The rearrangement uses TRBV6-5 and TRBJ1-2; D is unresolved. With 8 bases removed from V and 10 bases from J, the gap between germline ends came to 11 bases. The V gene's germline CDR1 is MNHEY and CDR2 SVGAGI. The length of the CDR3 is 10 residues. The CDR3 reads CASQDGSYTF. As DNA, the CDR3 is TGTGCCAGCCAGGACGGATCCTACACCTTC.

The rearrangement links TRBV4-2 to TRBJ2-1, with D unresolved. V lost 0 bases and J lost 8, with 14 bases in between. This CDR3 comprises 15 residues. Germline V gives CDR1 LGHNA, CDR2 YNFKEQ. In nucleotides, the CDR3 is TGTGCCAGCAGCCAAGACCGGCCCCCCCTTCATGAGCAGTTCTTC. It yields the protein CASSQDRPPLHEQFF.

This clone was observed a few times. The V and J genes are TRBV5-1 and TRBJ2-7; possibly TRBD1 or TRBD2 for D (5 bases each). CDR1 SGHRS and CDR2 YFSETQ come from the germline V gene. CDR3 length: 15 amino acids. V lost 3 bases and J lost 4, with 17 bases in between. CDR3 in amino acids: CASSWETAGAYEQYF. CDR3 sequence (DNA): TGCGCCAGCAGCTGGGAGACAGCCGGTGCTTACGAGCAGTACTTC.

The chain joins TRBV28 to TRBJ2-3; D is ambiguous. This CDR3 region has 11 residues. The germline CDR1 and CDR2 sequences are MDHEN and SYDVKM. The ends were cut back, 7 bases at V and 3 bases at J, with 5 bases in the middle. CDR3 DNA: TGTGCCAGCATAGGAACAGATACGCAGTATTTT. Translated: CASIGTDTQYF. Using reference TRBV28 and TRBJ2-3 for the parts outside the CDR3, the full variable domain is DVKVTQSSRYLVKRTGEKVFLECVQDMDHENMFWYRQDPGLGLRLIYFSYDVKMKEKGDIPEGYSVSREKKERFSLILESASTNQTSMYLCASIGTDTQYFGPGTRLTVL.

This sequence joins TRBV6-6 and TRBJ2-7; D might be TRBD2 (6 bases). V lost 0 bases, J lost 2 bases, and 11 bases lay in between. The CDR3 is 15 residues long. The germline V gene has CDR1 MNHNY and CDR2 SVGAGI (reference sequence). CDR3 amino acids: CASSYSTGVTYEQYF. As DNA, the CDR3 is TGTGCCAGCAGTTACTCGACGGGAGTAACCTACGAGCAGTACTTC.

In this sample, this clone turned up a few times. The chain is built from TRBV15 and TRBJ2-7, with D perhaps matching TRBD2 (6 bases). The CDR3 covers 16 residues. Trimming shortened V by 0 bases and J by 2 bases, and 14 bases separated the two germline ends. CDR1 LNHNV and CDR2 YYDKDF come from the germline V gene (reference sequence). The CDR3 region has the DNA TGTGCCACCAGCAGAGATCACGGGGGATTTACCTACGAGCAGTACTTC. This translates into CATSRDHGGFTYEQYF.

The V gene is TRBV19, the J gene TRBJ1-1; no clear D. The CDR3 contains 12 residues. V lost 5 bases and J 0 bases, leaving 4 bases between the germline ends. The germline V gene encodes CDR1 LNHDA and CDR2 SQIVND (reference sequence). The DNA for the CDR3 is TGTGCCAGTAGTTCGGTGAACACTGAAGCTTTCTTT. Residues: CASSSVNTEAFF.

The chain is built from TRBV20-1 and TRBJ1-2; TRBD1 is a possible D gene (5 bases). This CDR3 has 11 amino acids. The germline CDR1 and CDR2 sequences are DFQATT and SNEGSKA (reference sequence). V was trimmed by 3 bases and J by 8 bases, leaving 10 bases between them. CDR3 DNA sequence: TGCAGTGCTAGTTCGGACACCGGCTACACCTTC. As protein: CSASSDTGYTF.

The CDR3 DNA reads as TGTGCCAGCAGTTTGATTACAACTAATGAAAAACTGTTTTTT. It yields the protein CASSLITTNEKLFF. The chain recombines TRBV28 with TRBJ1-4; D is uncertain. The CDR3 runs to 14 residues. The germline V and J ends were trimmed by 3 bases and 0 bases, with 5 bases remaining between them. Germline V lookup: CDR1 MDHEN, CDR2 SYDVKM.

This clone has only a few counts. This chain uses TRBV6-5 with TRBJ2-3; 12 positions match TRBD2. J lost 3 bases, V lost 7 bases, and 5 bases had no gene match. CDR3 length equals 15 residues. In germline, CDR1 is MNHEY, CDR2 SVGAGI. Here the CDR3 reads CASTKLAGGTDTQYF. CDR3 bases: TGTGCCAGCACAAAACTAGCGGGAGGAACAGATACGCAGTATTTT.

This clone has more than one count but fewer than ten. The gene calls are TRBV29-1 and TRBJ2-3, with 7 bases fitting TRBD2. Germline CDR1 reads SQVTM; CDR2 reads ANQGSEA. Trimming took 7 bases from V and 1 from J; bases not matched to a gene: 5. The CDR3 is 13 amino acids. The chain's CDR3 is CSERLAGTDTQYF. Here the CDR3 DNA reads TGCAGCGAACGACTAGCAGGCACAGATACGCAGTATTTT.

The gene calls are TRBV7-9 and TRBJ1-5, with D tentatively TRBD1 (6 bases). The V end lost 5 bases, the J end lost 8 bases, and 19 bases lay between the germline ends. From germline, CDR1 is SEHNR and CDR2 FQNEAQ (reference sequence). The CDR3 loop spans 15 amino acids. CDR3 nucleotide sequence: TGTGCCAGCAGCCAACGCACAGGGCTGGGTGAGCCCCAGCATTTT. Residues: CASSQRTGLGEPQHF.

In its sample, this clone was seen a few times. The CDR3 sequence is CASSQRDSNSNQPQHF. CDR3 DNA sequence: TGTGCCAGCAGCCAGAGGGACAGCAATAGCAATCAGCCCCAGCATTTT. The gene calls are TRBV4-2 and TRBJ1-5; 7 bases align to TRBD1. Unmatched junction bases numbered 5, after V lost 3 bases and J lost 0 bases. The CDR3 spans 16 residues. Germline V CDR1 and CDR2: LGHNA, YNFKEQ.

This chain links TRBV6-5 with TRBJ1-2, with 7 bases aligning to TRBD1. CDR1 is MNHEY, CDR2 SVGAGI, per germline. The CDR3 runs 13 residues. The V segment lost 6 bases and the J segment 3 bases; nucleotides outside the gene matches: 4. CDR3 sequence reads: CASSNRGDYGYTF. The DNA for the CDR3 is TGTGCCAGCAGCAACAGGGGAGACTATGGCTACACCTTC.

This clone showed up just a few times. The chain joins TRBV6-5 to TRBJ2-3; 9 nucleotides agree with TRBD2. Germline V gene lookup returns CDR1 MNHEY and CDR2 SVGAGI. The CDR3 is 16 amino acids. The J segment lost 7 bases and the V segment lost 0 bases, leaving 8 bases of the junction unmatched. Here the CDR3 DNA reads TGTGCCAGCAGTTACTCGGCGGGAGGGCCTAGGAATACGCAGTATTTT. Its translation is CASSYSAGGPRNTQYF.

This clone was counted a few times. The rearrangement uses TRBV6-6 and TRBJ1-5; D unclear. Per the germline V gene, CDR1 is MNHNY and CDR2 is SVGAGI (reference sequence). The CDR3 is 14 amino acids. Deletions cut 5 bases from V and 0 bases from J, with 8 bases between. Here the CDR3 reads CASSVADSNQPQHF. In nucleotides, the CDR3 is TGTGCCAGCAGTGTGGCAGATAGCAATCAGCCCCAGCATTTT.

This clone was picked up a small number of times. The V gene is TRBV28, the J gene TRBJ2-7; no reliable D call. The CDR3 totals 14 residues. Germline CDR1 is MDHEN and CDR2 is SYDVKM. Deletions cut 3 bases from V and 2 bases from J, with 11 bases between. The CDR3 sequence: CASSFQQGTYEQYF. The CDR3 region has the DNA TGTGCCAGCAGTTTCCAGCAAGGAACCTACGAGCAGTACTTC.

The chain links TRBV29-1 to TRBJ2-5; D is unclear. CDR1 is SQVTM and CDR2 is ANQGSEA in the germline V gene. There are 13 residues in the CDR3. Trimming stripped 3 bases from V and 2 bases from J, with 10 bases between. The CDR3 nucleotides are TGCAGCGTTGATTTGGCAGGACAAGAGACCCAGTACTTC. Translating it yields CSVDLAGQETQYF.

This clone has only a few counts. This chain links TRBV5-1 with TRBJ2-7; D tentatively reads TRBD1 or TRBD2 (5 bases each). The CDR3 is 14 amino acids. V shed 2 bases and J shed 2 bases, with 11 bases lying between them. The germline CDR1 and CDR2 sequences are SGHRS and YFSETQ. The CDR3 DNA reads as TGCGCCAGCAGCTTTGGGGGTGATACCTACGAGCAGTACTTC. The encoded protein is CASSFGGDTYEQYF. Full variable domain (missing parts from reference TRBV5-1 and TRBJ2-7): KAGVTQTPRYLIKTRGQQVTLSCSPISGHRSVSWYQQTPGQGLQFLFEYFSETQRNKGNFPGRFSGRQFSNSRSEMNVSTLELGDSALYLCASSFGGDTYEQYFGPGTRLTVT.

The gene calls are TRBV28 and TRBJ2-7, with 8 bases fitting TRBD1. CDR1 and CDR2 from the germline V gene are MDHEN and SYDVKM. The CDR3 runs to 14 residues. With V trimmed by 7 bases and J by 6 bases, 11 bases remained unmatched. This CDR3 reads CASNFQGAGIEQYF. CDR3 DNA: TGTGCCAGCAACTTCCAGGGGGCAGGGATCGAGCAGTACTTC.

In nucleotides, the CDR3 is TGTGCCAGCGTTTTATCCGGTGGCACAGATACGCAGTATTTT. Translation: CASVLSGGTDTQYF. The chain joins TRBV28 to TRBJ2-3; D not resolved. The CDR3 has 14 amino acids. Trimming took 8 bases from V and 1 from J, leaving 13 bases between them. The germline V gene has CDR1 MDHEN and CDR2 SYDVKM.

The V call is TRBV7-2, the J call TRBJ2-3; 11 nucleotides line up with TRBD2. The V gene end was trimmed by 5 bases and the J gene end by 8 bases; junction bases not matched to a gene: 12. Germline loops: CDR1 SGHTA, CDR2 FQGNSA. The CDR3 is 16 residues long. The CDR3 loop reads CASSGRTSGHGSTQYF. The CDR3 nucleotides are TGTGCCAGCAGCGGGCGGACTAGCGGGCATGGGAGTACGCAGTATTTT. The whole variable domain, filled in from reference TRBV7-2 and TRBJ2-3, reads GAGVSQSPSNKVTEKGKDVELRCDPISGHTALYWYRQSLGQGLEFLIYFQGNSAPDKSGLPSDRFSAERTGGSVSTLTIQRTQQEDSAVYLCASSGRTSGHGSTQYFGPGTRLTVL.

The chain couples TRBV6-5 to TRBJ2-7; D uncertain. Deletions cut 6 bases from V and 7 bases from J, with 13 bases between. This CDR3 contains 12 residues. CDR1 and CDR2 (germline): MNHEY, SVGAGI. The CDR3 protein is CASRKGLREQYF. Written as DNA, the CDR3 is TGTGCCAGCAGGAAGGGTTTGAGGGAGCAGTACTTC.

The genes are TRBV7-9 and TRBJ2-4; D gene unclear. Germline loops: CDR1 SEHNR, CDR2 FQNEAQ (reference sequence). Deletions cut 1 base from V and 7 bases from J, with 8 bases between. The CDR3 covers 13 residues. CDR3 in amino acids: CASSLEGPNIQYF. CDR3 nucleotide sequence: TGTGCCAGCAGCTTAGAGGGCCCCAACATTCAGTACTTC.